This T cell receptor beta chain was obtained from a study of T-cell reconstitution after alpha-beta-depleted transplantation in children. Of note for this clonotype: The target antigen is unknown.

Unique molecular identifiers featured in how the TCRbeta library was prepared. Each CDR3 protein is one row after TCRdb ran MiXCR on the PCR reads. The table has just over 950,000 distinct CDR3 sequences, 25% to 30% seen once. Study results and caveats: Alpha-beta T cells present about two months after transplant were reported to originate from several hundred expanded graft clones. Recipient T cells and thymic progenitors that survived gave rise to the high TCRbeta diversity observed at day 60 in some patients.

CDR3 length: 16 amino acids. The germline CDR1 and CDR2 sequences are SGDLS and YYNGEE. V lost 0 bases and J lost 5; bases outside the gene matches: 10. V gene TRBV9 combines with J gene TRBJ2-7, with 8 bases that match TRBD1. The sequence came from a boy under three years old who had a stem cell transplant for SCID, so the T cells may come from the graft donor. Sequenced material: PBMCs, mostly from graft donor cells, taken 360 days after TCRalphabeta/CD19-depleted stem cell transplant. The CDR3 region has the DNA TGTGCCAGCAGCGTAGGTTACAGACAGGGGTTGGACGAGCAGTACTTC. Its translation is CASSVGYRQGLDEQYF.